The 12 T cell receptor beta chains below all came from one sample that was sequenced in a study of control samples from healthy donors and cancer patients. Profiling relied on immunoSEQ multiplex PCR, and the TCRdb table lists in-frame clones only, not all of them. The top ten clones hold less than 6% of a sample with tens of thousands of clones, under 90% of them seen once. The sample consisted of blood. The receptors were gathered from a man between 45 and 60 years old in good health.

The chain joins TRBV12-3 or TRBV12-4 to TRBJ2-5; D uncertain. Deletions cut 4 bases from V and 2 bases from J, with 5 bases between. The CDR3 loop spans 12 amino acids. The CDR3 bases are TGTGCCAGCAGTTACCTTCAAGAGACCCAGTACTTC. Encoded protein: CASSYLQETQYF.

V usage is TRBV6-5 and J usage is TRBJ1-6, with D unresolved. V shed 8 bases and J shed 3 bases, with 8 bases lying between them. Germline V gene data show CDR1 as MNHEY and CDR2 as SVGAGI. The CDR3 consists of 13 residues. This CDR3 reads CASLDGYNSPLHF. CDR3 coding DNA: TGTGCCAGCCTGGACGGCTATAATTCACCCCTCCACTTT.

The chain has TRBV7-9 and TRBJ1-2; D gene unclear. Germline CDR1 SEHNR, CDR2 FQNEAQ (reference sequence). V was shortened by 4 bases and J by 3 bases, with 3 bases between the two germline ends. The CDR3 is 11 residues long. The CDR3 reads CASSSYYGYTF. The CDR3 nucleotides read TGTGCCAGCAGCTCCTACTATGGCTACACCTTC.

This clone appeared once. The chain is built from TRBV6-5 and TRBJ1-4; tentatively, D is TRBD1 (5 bases). The CDR3 loop spans 14 amino acids. From germline, CDR1 is MNHEY and CDR2 SVGAGI. V was trimmed by 6 bases and J by 7 bases, leaving 15 bases between them. Here the CDR3 reads CASSTDSPREKLFF. CDR3 in DNA: TGTGCCAGCAGCACCGACAGCCCCCGTGAAAAACTGTTTTTT.

The chain has TRBV11-3 and TRBJ2-3, with 10 bases identical to TRBD1. The germline V gene encodes CDR1 SGHNT and CDR2 YENEEA. CDR3 length: 16 residues. Germline trimming cut 5 bases from V and 6 bases from J; bases unmatched to any gene: 11. The CDR3 region has the DNA TGTGCCAGCAGCCTCCCCCGGGACAGGGGAGCGGATACGCAGTATTTT. The encoded protein is CASSLPRDRGADTQYF.

The chain uses TRBV18 and TRBJ1-1; 9 nucleotides align to TRBD1. Germline lookup yields CDR1 KGHSH and CDR2 LQKENI. Trimming cost V 2 bases and J 5 bases; bases outside gene matches: 6. The CDR3 is 15 amino acids. CDR3 sequence: CASSPSRTGVTEAFF. The DNA for the CDR3 is TGTGCCAGCTCACCAAGCCGGACAGGGGTTACTGAAGCTTTCTTT. Drawing the rest from reference TRBV18 and TRBJ1-1, the complete variable domain is NAGVMQNPRHLVRRRGQEARLRCSPMKGHSHVYWYRQLPEEGLKFMVYLQKENIIDESGMPKERFSAEFPKEGPSILRIQQVVRGDSAAYFCASSPSRTGVTEAFFGQGTRLTVV.

CDR3 nucleotides: TGCGCCAGCAGCCAAAACCCGGGACAGGGAGGAGAGACCCAGTACTTC. It translates to CASSQNPGQGGETQYF. V is TRBV4-1 and J is TRBJ2-5; 9 nucleotides line up with TRBD1. Germline V gene lookup returns CDR1 MGHRA and CDR2 YSYEKL. The CDR3 covers 16 residues. V trimming: 2 bases; J trimming: 4 bases; junction bases outside the gene matches: 8.

The J gene is TRBJ2-1, the V gene TRBV5-4, with 9 bases aligning to TRBD2. V lost 4 bases to trimming and J lost 4 bases; unmatched junction nucleotides: 9. The CDR3 is 16 amino acids. In germline, CDR1 is SGHNT, CDR2 YYREEE (reference sequence). The CDR3 DNA reads TGTGCCAGCAGCCCCCTCTGGAGCGGGGGGTACAATGAGCAGTTCTTC. Protein sequence: CASSPLWSGGYNEQFF.

The gene calls are TRBV5-1 and TRBJ2-7; 8 positions match TRBD2. The CDR3 is made up of 14 amino acids. V shed 4 bases, J shed 3 bases, and the junction held 6 bases outside the gene matches. Germline V gene data show CDR1 as SGHRS and CDR2 as YFSETQ. The CDR3 loop reads CASSAELAGYEQYF. DNA for the CDR3: TGCGCCAGCAGCGCCGAGCTAGCGGGCTACGAGCAGTACTTC. Combining the CDR3 with reference TRBV5-1 and TRBJ2-7 gives the whole variable domain KAGVTQTPRYLIKTRGQQVTLSCSPISGHRSVSWYQQTPGQGLQFLFEYFSETQRNKGNFPGRFSGRQFSNSRSEMNVSTLELGDSALYLCASSAELAGYEQYFGPGTRLTVT.

The table lists this clone with a few counts. The chain uses TRBV27 and TRBJ1-6; maybe TRBD1 (6 bases). The V gene lost 1 base and the J gene lost 8 bases, with 12 bases spanning the gap. The V gene's germline CDR1 is MNHEY and CDR2 SMNVEV (reference sequence). CDR3 length equals 15 residues. The CDR3 loop reads CASSLWGPGYSPLHF. In nucleotides, the CDR3 is TGTGCCAGCAGTTTATGGGGGCCGGGATATTCACCCCTCCACTTT.

This clone was counted between two and nine times. The chain couples TRBV19 to TRBJ1-1; 10 bases fit TRBD1. The germline V gene encodes CDR1 LNHDA and CDR2 SQIVND (reference sequence). The trim removed 3 bases at V and 5 bases at J, leaving 3 bases unmatched. This CDR3 is 14 amino acids long. The CDR3 loop reads CASSMGQGWTEAFF. The CDR3 coding sequence is TGTGCCAGTAGTATGGGACAGGGGTGGACTGAAGCTTTCTTT.

The chain is built from TRBV15 and TRBJ2-5; D is unclear. The CDR3 covers 13 residues. Looked up from germline, CDR1 is LNHNV and CDR2 is YYDKDF (reference sequence). Trimming took off 0 bases at V and 4 bases at J, with 6 bases between the two ends. CDR3 loop: CATSRDEGETQYF. CDR3 nucleotide sequence: TGTGCCACCAGCAGAGATGAAGGAGAGACCCAGTACTTC.